The rows below give T cell receptor beta chains drawn from one sample of a study of shared clonotypes between healthy human individuals. Here immunoSEQ multiplex PCR was the method, and the copy in TCRdb shows in-frame clones only, minus some. The table lists about 1 million clones, about 77% of them singletons. Sequencing was done on a sample of memory CD4+ T cells sorted from blood. These receptors all come from a man aged 18-30 years in good health. Both conserved end residues are part of each CDR3. D genes are given only for firm matches. Only some rows state a clone size, as once, few, many or a class for expanded clones.

DNA: TGCGCCAGCAACATAGAGGGGAAGGATGGCTACACCTTC
CDR3: CASNIEGKDGYTF
D: NA
V: TRBV5-1
J: TRBJ1-2
size: NA

DNA: TGTGCCAGCGATCCCGGACGGAGTAGCAATCAGCCCCAGCATTTT
CDR3: CASDPGRSSNQPQHF
D: NA
V: TRBV7-9
J: TRBJ1-5
size: NA

DNA: TGTGCCAGCAGCGCCTCTACAGGGACTGGGGCCAACGTCCTGACTTTC
CDR3: CASSASTGTGANVLTF
D: NA
V: TRBV5-4
J: TRBJ2-6
size: once

DNA: TGTGCCAGCAGGGAGCGGGGGAAGGATCTGGAGCAGTACTTC
CDR3: CASRERGKDLEQYF
D: TRBD2
V: TRBV7-2
J: TRBJ2-7
size: NA

DNA: TGTGCCAGTACAATTGCCGGGACTAGCGGGCGGTACGAGCAGTACTTC
CDR3: CASTIAGTSGRYEQYF
D: TRBD2
V: TRBV2
J: TRBJ2-7
size: NA

DNA: TGTGCCAGTAGTATTTCGGACCGCTACAATGAGCAGTTCTTC
CDR3: CASSISDRYNEQFF
D: NA
V: TRBV19
J: TRBJ2-1
size: NA

DNA: TGTGCCAGCAGTCAAGGGAGGTCAGAGTACTATGGCTACACCTTC
CDR3: CASSQGRSEYYGYTF
D: NA
V: TRBV2
J: TRBJ1-2
size: NA

DNA: TGTGCCAGTAGTCCCGGGACAGGGGGCCAAATTCGATCACCCCTCCACTTT
CDR3: CASSPGTGGQIRSPLHF
D: TRBD1
V: TRBV19
J: TRBJ1-6
size: once

DNA: TGTGCCAGCAGCCCAAAAAGGGACAGGAGCTACGAGCAGTACTTC
CDR3: CASSPKRDRSYEQYF
D: TRBD1
V: TRBV11-2
J: TRBJ2-7
size: NA

DNA: TGTGCCAGCAGCTCCGGGGGGAAGGAGACCCAGTACTTC
CDR3: CASSSGGKETQYF
D: TRBD2
V: TRBV7-2
J: TRBJ2-5
size: NA

DNA: TGTGCCAGCAGCTCGCGGGAGAGGACTGAAGCTTTCTTT
CDR3: CASSSRERTEAFF
D: NA
V: TRBV11-2
J: TRBJ1-1
size: NA

DNA: TGTGCCACCAGCGGCGGGGGGAGCTCCTACGAGCAGTACTTC
CDR3: CATSGGGSSYEQYF
D: TRBD2
V: TRBV15
J: TRBJ2-7
size: once

DNA: TGTGCCAGCAGCTTGGGATATTCCACTGAAGCTTTCTTT
CDR3: CASSLGYSTEAFF
D: NA
V: TRBV5-4
J: TRBJ1-1
size: NA

DNA: TGTGCCAGTTCCCCAACCCGGGACAGCTACTACGAGCAGTACTTC
CDR3: CASSPTRDSYYEQYF
D: TRBD1
V: TRBV19
J: TRBJ2-7
size: NA

DNA: TGTGCCTGGAGTAAGAAGGGGAACACTGAAGCTTTCTTT
CDR3: CAWSKKGNTEAFF
D: NA
V: TRBV30
J: TRBJ1-1
size: NA

DNA: TGTGCCAGCAGATCCGTTGGGGGCGCTGGGGGCAATCAGCCCCAGCATTTT
CDR3: CASRSVGGAGGNQPQHF
D: NA
V: TRBV2
J: TRBJ1-5
size: NA

DNA: TGCGCCAGCAGTTTTAGCGGGAGGGGCACAGATACGCAGTATTTT
CDR3: CASSFSGRGTDTQYF
D: TRBD2
V: TRBV5-1
J: TRBJ2-3
size: NA

DNA: TGTGCCAGCAGTCCCCACTTTACTAGCCCCGGGGAGCTGTTTTTT
CDR3: CASSPHFTSPGELFF
D: NA
V: TRBV6-1
J: TRBJ2-2
size: NA

DNA: TGTGCCAGCTCACGAGCAGGGAGGTACGATGGCTACACCTTC
CDR3: CASSRAGRYDGYTF
D: NA
V: TRBV18
J: TRBJ1-2
size: once

DNA: TGTGCCAGCAGCTTTACAGGGGGGGGTCAGCCCCAGCATTTT
CDR3: CASSFTGGGQPQHF
D: TRBD1
V: TRBV9
J: TRBJ1-5
size: NA

DNA: TGTGCTACCAGCCCAGACCCAAGCACAGATACGCAGTATTTT
CDR3: CATSPDPSTDTQYF
D: NA
V: TRBV6-1
J: TRBJ2-3
size: NA

DNA: TGTGCCAGCAGCCCGAGAAGGGACATGAACACTGAAGCTTTCTTT
CDR3: CASSPRRDMNTEAFF
D: NA
V: TRBV7-2
J: TRBJ1-1
size: NA

DNA: TGTGCCAGCAGTCCGGGGGATTACTCTGGAAACACCATATATTTT
CDR3: CASSPGDYSGNTIYF
D: NA
V: TRBV13
J: TRBJ1-3
size: once

DNA: TGCGCCAGCAGCTTGGGGCAGGGTACAGGTGGAAACACCATATATTTT
CDR3: CASSLGQGTGGNTIYF
D: NA
V: TRBV5-1
J: TRBJ1-3
size: NA

DNA: TGTGCCTGGAGTGCAAGGACAGCTCTGAACACTGAAGCTTTCTTT
CDR3: CAWSARTALNTEAFF
D: NA
V: TRBV30
J: TRBJ1-1
size: NA

DNA: TGTGCCAGCAGCGTTTCTTTAGAAGCCTACGAGCAGTACTTC
CDR3: CASSVSLEAYEQYF
D: NA
V: TRBV9
J: TRBJ2-7
size: NA

DNA: TGTGCCAGCAGTTTAGGGGCCGCCTTTGGGTCTGGAAACACCATATATTTT
CDR3: CASSLGAAFGSGNTIYF
D: NA
V: TRBV28
J: TRBJ1-3
size: once

DNA: TGTGCCAGCTCACCGGGGGGACAGTATGGCTACACCTTC
CDR3: CASSPGGQYGYTF
D: TRBD1
V: TRBV18
J: TRBJ1-2
size: NA

DNA: TGTGCCTGGAGGACAGGCCCCGGGGAGCTGTTTTTT
CDR3: CAWRTGPGELFF
D: NA
V: TRBV30
J: TRBJ2-2
size: NA

DNA: TGTGCCATCTTCCGACAGGGGGCGGAGGATGGCTACACCTTC
CDR3: CAIFRQGAEDGYTF
D: TRBD1
V: TRBV6-6
J: TRBJ1-2
size: NA

DNA: TGTGCCAGCAGTGAGACAGGGGATGGCTACACCTTC
CDR3: CASSETGDGYTF
D: TRBD1
V: TRBV6-1
J: TRBJ1-2
size: NA

DNA: TGTGCCAGCAGCCCATCTTTCCGGAACACTGAAGCTTTCTTT
CDR3: CASSPSFRNTEAFF
D: NA
V: TRBV5-6
J: TRBJ1-1
size: NA

DNA: TGCGCCAGCAGAGTCTCTTGGGGGGAAGATACGCAGTATTTT
CDR3: CASRVSWGEDTQYF
D: NA
V: TRBV10-1
J: TRBJ2-3
size: once

DNA: TGTGCCAGCAGTTTAGCGGGGGGGACCTACAATGAGCAGTTCTTC
CDR3: CASSLAGGTYNEQFF
D: TRBD2
V: TRBV5-4
J: TRBJ2-1
size: NA

DNA: TGTGCCAGCAGTGCATTACCAGGCCCTGTTGATACGCAGTATTTT
CDR3: CASSALPGPVDTQYF
D: NA
V: TRBV2
J: TRBJ2-3
size: NA

DNA: TGTGCCAGCAGCCCCGGAGGGGCGGATTGGAAGCCCCAGCATTTT
CDR3: CASSPGGADWKPQHF
D: NA
V: TRBV28
J: TRBJ1-5
size: NA

DNA: TGTGCCAGCAGTGCCCCGGTTCCCGCCAAAAACATTCAGTACTTC
CDR3: CASSAPVPAKNIQYF
D: NA
V: TRBV28
J: TRBJ2-4
size: NA

DNA: TGCGCCAGCAGTGAGAGAACTAACTATGGCTACACCTTC
CDR3: CASSERTNYGYTF
D: NA
V: TRBV10-1
J: TRBJ1-2
size: once

DNA: TGTGCCAGCAGCTTAGGCAGGGGGCTCTCACCCCTCCACTTT
CDR3: CASSLGRGLSPLHF
D: TRBD1
V: TRBV5-6
J: TRBJ1-6
size: NA

DNA: TGTGCCAGTCAGCCGGGACTCGGAGAGACCCAGTACTTC
CDR3: CASQPGLGETQYF
D: NA
V: TRBV19
J: TRBJ2-5
size: NA

DNA: TGTGCCAGTAGTATAGGTCGGCAGGGAACCTCCTACGAGCAGTACTTC
CDR3: CASSIGRQGTSYEQYF
D: NA
V: TRBV19
J: TRBJ2-7
size: NA

DNA: TGTGCCAGCAGTTATTCTTGGGGGACCTACGAGCAGTACTTC
CDR3: CASSYSWGTYEQYF
D: NA
V: TRBV6-5
J: TRBJ2-7
size: NA